This TCR beta chain derives from a study of T cell changes during pregnancy in multiple sclerosis. Profiling relied on immunoSEQ multiplex PCR, and the TCRdb table lists in-frame clones only, not all of them. The data show tens of thousands of clones, less than 90% seen once. This clone occurred a few times. Material: CD4+ T cells from peripheral blood mononuclear cells, obtained in the first trimester of pregnancy. This clonotype was obtained from a female donor in good health, enrolled as a control in a pregnancy study.

The CDR3 coding sequence is TGTGCCAGTAGTATCGGTGGGACAACCTACGAGCAGTACTTC. As protein: CASSIGGTTYEQYF. The chain has TRBV19 and TRBJ2-7; weak D call: TRBD1 (6 bases). The V gene lost 3 bases and the J gene lost 2 bases, with 11 bases spanning the gap. In germline, CDR1 is LNHDA, CDR2 SQIVND (reference sequence). This CDR3 comprises 14 residues.